This T cell receptor (beta chain) was documented in a study of control samples from healthy donors and cancer patients. The germline V gene encodes CDR1 LNHNV and CDR2 YYDKDF (reference sequence). V lost 0 bases to trimming and J lost 10 bases; unmatched junction nucleotides: 8. This CDR3 contains 14 residues. Using immunoSEQ multiplex PCR, the repertoire was profiled, and TCRdb retains in-frame clones only, with some absent. This table holds approximately 230,000 clones, roughly 87% found once. This clone is a singleton in its sample. Sequencing used PBMCs. This sequence joins TRBV15 and TRBJ2-7; 8 bases fit TRBD2. The clonotype was recovered from a woman aged 55 to 70 with lung cancer. In nucleotides, the CDR3 is TGTGCCACCAGCAGAGATGACGGGAGGGCCTTTCAGTACTTC. Translation: CATSRDDGRAFQYF.